This T cell receptor (beta chain) was identified in a study of regulatory T cells in long-lasting Graves disease. General observations from the study: A reduction in accuracy may have resulted from the small sample size.

CDR1 is SEHNR, CDR2 FQNEAQ, per germline (reference sequence). V lost 4 bases and J 3 bases, leaving 16 bases between the germline ends. This CDR3 has 15 amino acids. CDR3 regions were amplified by Arm-PCR using iRepertoire HTBI primers to build TCR beta libraries. Original processing notes: Identification yielded 60 or so TRBV and more than 12 TRBJ segments across samples. TCRdb processed the multiplex PCR reads anew with MiXCR; each CDR3 protein has one entry. The V and J calls shown here were made by TCRdb, not taken from the authors' results. The repertoire holds roughly 500,000 distinct CDR3 sequences, with less than 25% as singletons. This clonotype has more than one count but fewer than ten. As yet, its antigen is unknown. The sample's time point: persistent/refractory GD, antithyroid drugs over 5 years with positive TRAb. Generation of the TCR library employed RNA extracted from PBMCs.

The material sequenced was peripheral blood mononuclear cells (PBMCs), taken when the disease was refractory, from a patient treated with antithyroid drugs. This chain uses TRBV7-9 with TRBJ2-7; possible D gene TRBD1, 6 bases. This sequence was found in a female donor with Graves disease. The CDR3 nucleotides read TGTGCCAGCAGCTCAGAGACCACAGGGATCTACGAGCAGTACTTC. Amino acids: CASSSETTGIYEQYF.